The rows below give T cell receptor beta chains drawn from one sample of a study of blood T cell repertoires in COVID-19. Sequencing was performed with immunoSEQ multiplex PCR; in TCRdb, only in-frame clones are kept and a portion is missing. The sample lists about 240,000 clones; roughly nine tenths were seen once. Sequencing input: peripheral blood. Receptors originate from a man in his fifties or sixties who had recovered from COVID-19. Each CDR3 is given with its conserved first and last residue. A D gene is named only where the DNA matches it firmly. Rows may omit the clone size; those that give it use once, few, many or a size class.

>NA|TRBJ2-7|NA|TRBV2
TGTGCCAGCAGGCCCCCGAGGGCATCCTACGAGCAGTACTTC
CASRPPRASYEQYF
>NA|TRBJ1-4|NA|TRBV5-1
TGCGCCAGCAGCTTACCAGGGGCCACTAATGAAAAACTGTTTTTT
CASSLPGATNEKLFF
>once|TRBJ2-3|NA|TRBV4-1
TGCGCCAGCAGCCAATTGGGACTTAACACAGATACGCAGTATTTT
CASSQLGLNTDTQYF
>NA|TRBJ1-6|NA|TRBV28
TGTGCCAGCACCCCAAAGGGAGGGTGGAATTCACCCCTCCACTTT
CASTPKGGWNSPLHF
>NA|TRBJ1-2|TRBD1|TRBV6-6
TGTGCCAGCCAGGACAGGGATAACTATGGCTACACCTTC
CASQDRDNYGYTF
>few|TRBJ1-5|NA|TRBV19
TGTGCCAGTTGGGGGGGCGGAAGCAATCAGCCCCAGCATTTT
CASWGGGSNQPQHF
>once|TRBJ2-1|TRBD2|TRBV9
TGTGCCAGCAGCCCTGGTCTAGCGGATTACAATGAGCAGTTCTTC
CASSPGLADYNEQFF
>NA|TRBJ1-1|NA|TRBV6-5
TGTGCCACGGGGCGGGGGATGAACACTGAAGCTTTCTTT
CATGRGMNTEAFF
>once|TRBJ2-4|TRBD1|TRBV4-2
TGTGCCAGCAGCCTAAGTATGACAGGGCTAGCCAAAAACATTCAGTACTTC
CASSLSMTGLAKNIQYF
>once|TRBJ2-7|NA|TRBV7-9
TGTGCCAGCAGCGGTGCAGGGGAGTTACAGTACTTC
CASSGAGELQYF
>NA|TRBJ2-7|NA|TRBV5-1
TGCGCCAGCAGCTCCCTAGGGGGATCAGGGCACGAGCAGTACTTC
CASSSLGGSGHEQYF
>NA|TRBJ1-1|NA|TRBV6-5
TGTGCCAGCAGTTACTCGAGTCGGAACACTGAAGCTTTCTTT
CASSYSSRNTEAFF
>NA|TRBJ1-3|TRBD1|TRBV7-8
TGTGCCAGCAGCTCCGGACAGGCAATCTCTGGAAACACCATATATTTT
CASSSGQAISGNTIYF
>NA|TRBJ2-3|NA|TRBV5-1
TGCGCCAGCAGCCGGACTACTAGCACAGATACGCAGTATTTT
CASSRTTSTDTQYF
>NA|TRBJ1-1|TRBD1|TRBV5-5
TGTGCCAGCAGCTCCCCAGGGGGGAGACAAATGAACACTGAAGCTTTCTTT
CASSSPGGRQMNTEAFF
>few|TRBJ2-2|NA|TRBV18
TGTGCCAGCTCACCAATAGCTAACACCGGGGAGCTGTTTTTT
CASSPIANTGELFF
>NA|TRBJ2-3|NA|TRBV19
TGTGCCAGTAGCCAAAAGACAGGAACCACAGATACGCAGTATTTT
CASSQKTGTTDTQYF
>NA|TRBJ1-2|NA|TRBV2
TGTGCCAGCAGTGTAGTCGGACAGCAGTCTGGCTACACCTTC
CASSVVGQQSGYTF
>NA|TRBJ1-1|NA|TRBV11-2
TGTGCCAGCAGCATCATCTGGGGGGGGGACACTGAAGCTTTCTTT
CASSIIWGGDTEAFF
>NA|TRBJ1-2|NA|TRBV3-1/TRBV3-2
TGTGCCAGCAGCCAAAAAGTTGCCCGACAGGCGAATAACTATGGCTACACCTTC
CASSQKVARQANNYGYTF
>NA|TRBJ2-3|NA|TRBV18
TGTGCCAGCTCACCACGGGACTTCCCGGATACGCAGTATTTT
CASSPRDFPDTQYF
>NA|TRBJ2-3|TRBD1|TRBV6-5
TGTGCCAGCAATTTACAGGGGGCGCGTGATACGCAGTATTTT
CASNLQGARDTQYF
>NA|TRBJ1-2|NA|TRBV19
TGTGCCAGTAGTCCCCGGACAACTATCTATGGCTACACCTTC
CASSPRTTIYGYTF
>NA|TRBJ1-5|TRBD1|TRBV2
TGTGCCAGCAACCGAATGGGACAGGGATTCAATCAGCCCCAGCATTTT
CASNRMGQGFNQPQHF